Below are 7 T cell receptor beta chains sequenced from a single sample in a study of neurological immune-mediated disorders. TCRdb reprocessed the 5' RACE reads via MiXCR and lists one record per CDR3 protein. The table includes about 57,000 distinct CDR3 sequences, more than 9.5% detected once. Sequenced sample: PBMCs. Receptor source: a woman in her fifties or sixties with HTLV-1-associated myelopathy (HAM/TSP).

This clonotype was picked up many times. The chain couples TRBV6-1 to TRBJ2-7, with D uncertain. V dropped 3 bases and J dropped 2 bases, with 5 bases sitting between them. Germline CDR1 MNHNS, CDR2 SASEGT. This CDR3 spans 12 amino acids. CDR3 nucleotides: TGTGCCAGCAGTGAGGTACCCTACGAGCAGTACTTC. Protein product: CASSEVPYEQYF.

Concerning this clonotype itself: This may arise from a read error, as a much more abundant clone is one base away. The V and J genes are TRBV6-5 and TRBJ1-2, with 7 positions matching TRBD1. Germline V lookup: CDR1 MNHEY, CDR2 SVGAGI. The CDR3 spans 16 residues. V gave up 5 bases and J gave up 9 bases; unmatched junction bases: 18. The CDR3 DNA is TGTGCCAGCAGTCCTCTACCGACAGGGAGGTGGGATTGCTACACCTTC. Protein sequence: CASSPLPTGRWDCYTF.

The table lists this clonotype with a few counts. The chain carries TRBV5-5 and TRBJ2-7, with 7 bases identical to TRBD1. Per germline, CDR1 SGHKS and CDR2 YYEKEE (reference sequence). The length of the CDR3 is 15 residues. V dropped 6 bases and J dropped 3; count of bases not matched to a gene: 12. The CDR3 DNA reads TGTGCCAGCATGAGCGGACCGGGACAGAACTACGAGCAGTACTTC. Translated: CASMSGPGQNYEQYF.

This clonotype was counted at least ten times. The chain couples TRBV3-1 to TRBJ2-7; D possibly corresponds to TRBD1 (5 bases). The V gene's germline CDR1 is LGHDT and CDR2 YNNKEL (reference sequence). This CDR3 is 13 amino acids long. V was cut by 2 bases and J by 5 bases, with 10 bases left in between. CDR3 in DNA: TGTGCCAGCAGCCAAAAGGGGCGCGACGAGCAGTACTTC. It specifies CASSQKGRDEQYF.

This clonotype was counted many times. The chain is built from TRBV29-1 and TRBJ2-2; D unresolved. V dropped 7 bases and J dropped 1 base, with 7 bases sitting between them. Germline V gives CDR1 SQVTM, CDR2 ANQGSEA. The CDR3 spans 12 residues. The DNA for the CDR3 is TGCAGCGCGGACGAGAACACCGGGGAGCTGTTTTTT. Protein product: CSADENTGELFF.

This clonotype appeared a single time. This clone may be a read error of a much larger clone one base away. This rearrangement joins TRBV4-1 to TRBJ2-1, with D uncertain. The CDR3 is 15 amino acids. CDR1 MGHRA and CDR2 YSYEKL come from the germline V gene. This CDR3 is CAISPLPSYYNEQFF. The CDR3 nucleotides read TGCGCCATCAGCCCCCTCCCCAGCTATTACAATGAGCAGTTCTTC.

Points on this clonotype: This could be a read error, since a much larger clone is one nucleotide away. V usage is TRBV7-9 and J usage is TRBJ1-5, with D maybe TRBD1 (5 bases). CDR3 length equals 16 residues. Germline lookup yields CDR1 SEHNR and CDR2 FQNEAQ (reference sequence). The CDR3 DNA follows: TGTGCGAGCAGCCCTCGGGGACTTGAGGGGAATCAGCCCCAGAATTTT. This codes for CASSPRGLEGNQPQNF. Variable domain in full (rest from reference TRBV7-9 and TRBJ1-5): DTGVSQNPRHKITKRGQNVTFRCDPISEHNRLYWYRQTLGQGPEFLTYFQNEAQLEKSRLLSDRFSAERPKGSFSTLEIQRTEQGDSAMYLCASSPRGLEGNQPQNFGDGTRLSIL.